The T cell receptor (beta chain) under discussion was sequenced for a study of T cell responses to AZD1222 COVID-19 vaccine. Clones were sequenced by immunoSEQ multiplex PCR, and TCRdb holds only the in-frame ones, with some missing. The repertoire consists of approximately 150,000 clones, with around 94% occurring once and the leading ten covering around 0.9%. CDR1 LNHDA and CDR2 SQIVND come from the germline V gene (reference sequence). V lost 8 bases and J lost 7; bases outside the gene matches: 6. CDR3 size: 13 residues. The gene calls are TRBV19 and TRBJ1-5, with 9 bases aligning to TRBD1. Material: peripheral blood, obtained on day 0 of AZD1222 vaccination. This TCR was sampled from an adult in good health. For the CDR3, the DNA is TGTGCCAGTGACACAGGGGGCGGACAGCCCCAGCATTTT. It yields the protein CASDTGGGQPQHF.